This T cell receptor (beta chain) comes out of a study of cytomegalovirus exposure and HLA in healthy donors. V gave up 0 bases and J gave up 4 bases, with 7 bases separating them. CDR1 and CDR2 (germline): MNHEY, SMNVEV (reference sequence). This CDR3 spans 13 amino acids. Both 60 Vbeta primers and 13 Jbeta primers went into the PCR. Profiling relied on immunoSEQ multiplex PCR, and the TCRdb table lists in-frame clones only, not all of them. This table holds some 100,000 clones, 60% to 75% found once. The sequenced sample was PBMCs. This chain links TRBV27 with TRBJ2-7, with D uncertain. The receptor was isolated from a female donor in good health and CMV-seropositive. The CDR3 protein is CASSLSSRYEQYF. The CDR3 nucleotides read TGTGCCAGCAGTTTATCTTCCAGGTACGAGCAGTACTTC.